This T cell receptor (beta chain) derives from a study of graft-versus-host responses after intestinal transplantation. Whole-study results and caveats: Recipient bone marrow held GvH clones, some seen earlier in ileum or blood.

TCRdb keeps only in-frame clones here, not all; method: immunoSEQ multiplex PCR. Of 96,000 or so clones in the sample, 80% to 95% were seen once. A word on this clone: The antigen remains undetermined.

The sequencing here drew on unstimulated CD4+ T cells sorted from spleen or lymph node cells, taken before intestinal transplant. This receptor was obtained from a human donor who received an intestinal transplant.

In nucleotides, the CDR3 is TGTGCCAGCAGCTTAAGAGTCAGGGAGGTGGGTGGCTACACCTTC. This gives the protein CASSLRVREVGGYTF. The gene calls are TRBV5-6 and TRBJ1-2, with D possibly TRBD1 on 5 matching bases. This CDR3 region has 15 residues. V was pared by 2 bases and J by 7 bases, with 18 bases between. Per germline, CDR1 SGHDT and CDR2 YYEEEE.